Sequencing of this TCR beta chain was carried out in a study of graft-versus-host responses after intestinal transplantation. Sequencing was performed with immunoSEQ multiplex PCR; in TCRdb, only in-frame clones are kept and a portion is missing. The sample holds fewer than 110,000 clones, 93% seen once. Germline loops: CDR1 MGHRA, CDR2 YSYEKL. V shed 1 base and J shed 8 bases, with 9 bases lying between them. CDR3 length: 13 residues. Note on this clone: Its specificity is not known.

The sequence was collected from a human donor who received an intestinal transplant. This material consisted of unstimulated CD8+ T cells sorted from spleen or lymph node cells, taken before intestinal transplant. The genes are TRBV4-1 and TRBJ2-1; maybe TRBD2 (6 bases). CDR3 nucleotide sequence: TGCGCCAGCAGCCAAGGCTGGGGGGATGAGCAGTTCTTC. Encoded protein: CASSQGWGDEQFF.